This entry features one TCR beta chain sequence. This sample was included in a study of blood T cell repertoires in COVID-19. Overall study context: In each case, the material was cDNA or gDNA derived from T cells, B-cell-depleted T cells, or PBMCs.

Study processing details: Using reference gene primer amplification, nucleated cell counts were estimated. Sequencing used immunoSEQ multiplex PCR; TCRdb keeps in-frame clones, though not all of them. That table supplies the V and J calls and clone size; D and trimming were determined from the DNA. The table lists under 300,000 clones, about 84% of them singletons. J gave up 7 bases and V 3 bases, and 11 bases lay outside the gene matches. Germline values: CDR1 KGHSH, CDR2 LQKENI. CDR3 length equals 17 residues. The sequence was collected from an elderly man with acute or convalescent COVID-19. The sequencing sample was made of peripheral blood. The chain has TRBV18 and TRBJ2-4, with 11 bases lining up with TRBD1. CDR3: CASSPVKSGTGGNIQYF. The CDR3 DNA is TGTGCCAGCTCACCGGTAAAGTCCGGGACAGGGGGGAACATTCAGTACTTC.